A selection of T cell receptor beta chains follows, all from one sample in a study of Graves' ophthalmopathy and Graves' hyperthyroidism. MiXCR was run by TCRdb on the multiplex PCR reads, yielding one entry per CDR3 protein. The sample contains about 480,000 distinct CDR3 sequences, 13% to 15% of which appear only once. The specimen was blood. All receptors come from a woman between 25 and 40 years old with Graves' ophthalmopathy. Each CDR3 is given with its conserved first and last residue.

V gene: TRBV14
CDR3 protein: CASSQDIWTGFTSPVGREQYF

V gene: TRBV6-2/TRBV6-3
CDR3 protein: CASSPTNFYEQYF

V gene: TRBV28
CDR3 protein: CASSNRGAPLHF

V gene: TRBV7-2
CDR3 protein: CASSPRHLRGYTF

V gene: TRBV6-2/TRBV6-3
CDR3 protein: CASSKTSGRFTGELFF

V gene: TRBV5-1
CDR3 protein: CASSLDLAGGTEQYF

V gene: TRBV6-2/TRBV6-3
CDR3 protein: CASGQGETQYF

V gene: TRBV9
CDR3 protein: CASSVDGNTEAFF

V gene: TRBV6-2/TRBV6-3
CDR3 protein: CASRPTARGNQPQHF

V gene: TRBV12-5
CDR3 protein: CASGFSPPSHRPPDYGYTF

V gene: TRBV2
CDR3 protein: CASQPFPNEQYF

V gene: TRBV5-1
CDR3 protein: CASSLAFGSRELFF

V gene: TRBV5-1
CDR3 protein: CASSLEDIRLSGANVLTF

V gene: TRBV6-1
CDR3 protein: CASKPGLSGNTIYF

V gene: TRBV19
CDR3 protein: CASTSGQGRVTEAFF

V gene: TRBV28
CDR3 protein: CASTERTGAYEQYF

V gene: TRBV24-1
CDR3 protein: CATSDSSGERKTQYF

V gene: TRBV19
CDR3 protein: CASSILDSNQPQHF

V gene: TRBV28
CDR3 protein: CASSLLTGTGHGEPQHF

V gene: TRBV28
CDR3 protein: CASSLYPENYEQYF

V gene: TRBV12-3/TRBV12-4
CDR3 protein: CASSWTGPQETQYF

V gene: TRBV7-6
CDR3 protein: CASSSLGRTRVTGELFF

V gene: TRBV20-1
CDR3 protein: CSARGDGPDNRRNQPQHF

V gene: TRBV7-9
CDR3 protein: CASSLRGDGQPQHF

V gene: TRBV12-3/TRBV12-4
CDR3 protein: CASSLESAAFNQPQHF

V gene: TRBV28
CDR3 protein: CATRDSYNSPLHF

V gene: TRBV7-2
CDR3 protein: CASSLGAQGATEAFF

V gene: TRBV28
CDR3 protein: CASSLSDRGTEAFF

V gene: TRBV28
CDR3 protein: CASSTPGLRQQYF

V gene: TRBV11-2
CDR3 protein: CASSLDRTFLGYTF

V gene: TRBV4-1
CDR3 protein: CASSQTRKMNTEAFF

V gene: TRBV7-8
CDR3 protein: CASSPKRGGNTEAFF

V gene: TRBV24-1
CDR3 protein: CATSAGFNQPQHF

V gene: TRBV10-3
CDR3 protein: CAISESGAGANVLTF

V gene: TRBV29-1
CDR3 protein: CSVGGQGYEQYF

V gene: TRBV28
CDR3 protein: CASSLTSGHQETQYF

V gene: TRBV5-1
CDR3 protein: CASSLPRPGGYTEAFF

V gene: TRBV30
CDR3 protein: CAWSGAVNTGELFF

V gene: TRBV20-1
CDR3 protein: CSAATSGGLQETQYF

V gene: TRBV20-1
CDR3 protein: CSARGGDRDFYEQYF

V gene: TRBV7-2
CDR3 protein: CASSPLGPRETQYF

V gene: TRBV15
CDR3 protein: CATSRRLAGGNYYEQYF

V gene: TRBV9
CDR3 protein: CASSVRQMNTEAFF

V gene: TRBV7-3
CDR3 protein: CASSLSHRQLAAYEQYF

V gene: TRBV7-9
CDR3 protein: CASSRRMLDSPLHF

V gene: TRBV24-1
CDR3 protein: CATSQGGENGEQYF

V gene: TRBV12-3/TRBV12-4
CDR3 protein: CASSFARAAVEAFF

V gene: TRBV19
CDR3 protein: CASNYGDSPNQPQHF

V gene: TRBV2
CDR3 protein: CASSRVRSRADGYTF

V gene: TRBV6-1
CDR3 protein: CASSEVRGGSPLHF

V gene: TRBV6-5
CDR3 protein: CASSYRFQAFF